Presented here are 23 T cell receptor beta chains from one specimen sequenced in a study of graft-versus-host responses after intestinal transplantation. Profiling relied on immunoSEQ multiplex PCR, and the TCRdb table lists in-frame clones only, not all of them. The table has 90,000 to 95,000 clones, about 91% seen once; the top ten hold over 0.4%. These receptors lack a known antigen. This specimen consisted of unstimulated CD8+ T cells sorted from spleen or lymph node cells, obtained before intestinal transplant. The receptors were sampled from a human donor who received an intestinal transplant.

The rearrangement uses TRBV28 and TRBJ2-1; 10 nucleotides align to TRBD2. The J segment lost 2 bases and the V segment lost 1 base, leaving 2 bases of the junction unmatched. CDR1 is MDHEN and CDR2 is SYDVKM in the germline V gene. This CDR3 is 16 amino acids long. CDR3 residues: CASSLSAGGPYNEQFF. Here the CDR3 DNA reads TGTGCCAGCAGTTTATCAGCGGGAGGGCCCTACAATGAGCAGTTCTTC.

This chain connects TRBV2 to TRBJ2-7; 7 bases fit TRBD2. Looked up from germline, CDR1 is SNHLY and CDR2 is FYNNEI. With V trimmed by 2 bases and J by 2 bases, 3 bases remained unmatched. CDR3 length equals 14 residues. The CDR3 bases are TGTGCCAGCAGTGAATGGGGAGGGACCTACGAGCAGTACTTC. It yields the protein CASSEWGGTYEQYF.

The J gene is TRBJ2-7, the V gene TRBV4-1, with a weak D call TRBD2 (6 bases). Trimming shortened V by 4 bases and J by 0 bases, and 13 bases separated the two germline ends. The CDR3 extends over 15 amino acids. The germline V gene encodes CDR1 MGHRA and CDR2 YSYEKL. In DNA form, the CDR3 reads TGCGCCAGCAGCCTGGGGGGACTGAGCTCCTACGAGCAGTACTTC. It translates to CASSLGGLSSYEQYF.

This clone occurred once. The chain carries TRBV10-2 and TRBJ2-7; 7 bases line up with TRBD2. V trimming: 3 bases; J trimming: 2 bases; junction bases outside the gene matches: 7. Looked up from germline, CDR1 is WSHSY and CDR2 is SAAADI. The CDR3 extends over 15 amino acids. The CDR3 loop reads CASSDGAGPPYEQYF. Written as DNA, the CDR3 is TGCGCCAGCAGTGATGGAGCGGGGCCGCCCTACGAGCAGTACTTC.

V usage is TRBV7-2 and J usage is TRBJ2-7, with TRBD1 matching over 9 bases. The germline V gene encodes CDR1 SGHTA and CDR2 FQGNSA. Trimming cost V 6 bases and J 4 bases; bases outside gene matches: 4. This CDR3 contains 13 residues. CDR3 protein: CASRTGGAYEQYF. Here the CDR3 DNA reads TGTGCCAGCAGAACAGGGGGCGCGTACGAGCAGTACTTC.

A single count supports this clone. The chain uses TRBV6-5 and TRBJ1-2; 9 bases line up with TRBD1. The CDR3 spans 14 residues. With 5 bases clipped from V and 4 bases from J, the junction kept 5 bases outside the gene matches. Looked up from germline, CDR1 is MNHEY and CDR2 is SVGAGI. The CDR3 is CASSIGQGTYGYTF. DNA of the CDR3: TGTGCCAGCAGTATAGGACAGGGGACCTATGGCTACACCTTC.

This clone was counted once. The genes are TRBV6-6 and TRBJ1-2, with 7 nucleotides matching TRBD1. Germline lookup yields CDR1 MNHNY and CDR2 SVGAGI (reference sequence). CDR3 length equals 15 residues. The V gene end was trimmed by 0 bases and the J gene end by 5 bases; junction bases not matched to a gene: 6. The CDR3 DNA is TGTGCCAGCAGTTACTCCTCGACAGGGAATTATGGCTACACCTTC. As protein: CASSYSSTGNYGYTF.

The CDR3: CASRGLIDSSYEQYF. The CDR3 coding sequence is TGTGCCAGCCGGGGACTAATCGACAGCTCCTACGAGCAGTACTTC. The chain is built from TRBV6-6 and TRBJ2-7; TRBD2 matches 7 bases. Looked up from germline, CDR1 is MNHNY and CDR2 is SVGAGI (reference sequence). The V segment lost 8 bases and the J segment 0 bases; nucleotides outside the gene matches: 10. The CDR3 is made up of 15 amino acids.

This chain connects TRBV5-4 to TRBJ2-7; maybe TRBD1 (6 bases). V was pared by 0 bases and J by 1 base, with 11 bases between. The CDR3 is made up of 15 amino acids. The germline V gene encodes CDR1 SGHNT and CDR2 YYREEE (reference sequence). In DNA, the CDR3 is TGTGCCAGCAGCTTGGGTTGGACAGCTTCCTACGAGCAGTACTTC. Protein: CASSLGWTASYEQYF.

The rearrangement joins TRBV19 to TRBJ1-1; 8 nucleotides align to TRBD1. The CDR3 length is 11 residues. After removal of 7 bases from V and 8 bases from J, the junction contained 3 bases not matched to a gene. Germline lookup yields CDR1 LNHDA and CDR2 SQIVND (reference sequence). The CDR3 DNA follows: TGTGCCAGTATCCAGGGGGCGGAAGCTTTCTTT. Protein: CASIQGAEAFF.

The chain joins TRBV6-5 to TRBJ1-1; 9 bases are a match to TRBD1. This CDR3 is built from 15 residues. Germline trimming cut 5 bases from V and 5 bases from J; bases unmatched to any gene: 9. Germline V CDR1 and CDR2: MNHEY, SVGAGI. The CDR3 DNA sequence: TGTGCCAGCAGTAAAGAACAGGGGGCTCGTACTGAAGCTTTCTTT. Its protein is CASSKEQGARTEAFF.

V is TRBV4-3 and J is TRBJ2-1; the D gene is possibly TRBD2 (5 bases). The CDR3 spans 16 residues. Germline loops: CDR1 LGHNA, CDR2 YSLEER. V lost 0 bases and J lost 0, with 9 bases in between. The CDR3 here is CASSQDVGSSYNEQFF. The CDR3 nucleotides read TGCGCCAGCAGCCAAGATGTGGGGAGCTCCTACAATGAGCAGTTCTTC.

This chain connects TRBV2 to TRBJ2-7; D possibly corresponds to TRBD1 (5 bases). V was pared by 3 bases and J by 2 bases, with 8 bases between. The CDR3 runs 13 residues. From germline, CDR1 is SNHLY and CDR2 FYNNEI. CDR3 in amino acids: CASSDRVTYEQYF. CDR3 coding DNA: TGTGCCAGCAGTGACAGGGTAACCTACGAGCAGTACTTC. Supplemented by reference TRBV2 and TRBJ2-7, the full variable domain reads EPEVTQTPSHQVTQMGQEVILRCVPISNHLYFYWYRQILGQKVEFLVSFYNNEISEKSEIFDDQFSVERPDGSNFTLKIRSTKLEDSAMYFCASSDRVTYEQYFGPGTRLTVT.

CDR3 DNA sequence: TGTGCCAGCAGTTTCGGACAGTTTAACTCCTACGAGCAGTACTTC. It codes for CASSFGQFNSYEQYF. The chain uses TRBV28 and TRBJ2-7; D is perhaps TRBD1 (6 bases). The CDR3 sequence is 15 residues long. Trimming left V 3 bases short and J 0 bases short, with 12 bases between. The V gene's germline CDR1 is MDHEN and CDR2 SYDVKM.

V usage is TRBV18 and J usage is TRBJ2-7, with a possible D match to TRBD2 (5 bases). V was clipped by 6 bases and J by 2 bases, with 14 bases between them. The CDR3 runs to 14 residues. The germline gives CDR1 KGHSH, CDR2 LQKENI. The CDR3 loop reads CASSGEGWPYEQYF. CDR3 nucleotide sequence: TGTGCCAGCTCGGGCGAGGGATGGCCCTACGAGCAGTACTTC.

V usage is TRBV19 and J usage is TRBJ2-1, with 8 nucleotides matching TRBD2. CDR1 and CDR2 from the germline V gene are LNHDA and SQIVND (reference sequence). CDR3 length: 15 amino acids. Germline trimming cut 4 bases from V and 1 base from J; bases unmatched to any gene: 3. This CDR3 is CASSKASGSYNEQFF. CDR3 nucleotides: TGTGCCAGTAGTAAGGCTAGCGGGTCCTACAATGAGCAGTTCTTC.

V usage is TRBV7-9 and J usage is TRBJ2-2; D remains ambiguous. The ends were cut back, 2 bases at V and 7 bases at J, with 5 bases in the middle. This CDR3 is 12 amino acids long. CDR1 SEHNR and CDR2 FQNEAQ come from the germline V gene (reference sequence). The DNA of the CDR3 is TGTGCCAGCAGCTTAATTCTCGGGGAGCTGTTTTTT. Translated: CASSLILGELFF.

The rearrangement uses TRBV27 and TRBJ2-1; no clear D. The CDR3 length is 15 residues. Trimming removed 2 bases at V and 4 bases at J, with 12 bases between. Germline values: CDR1 MNHEY, CDR2 SMNVEV (reference sequence). The CDR3: CASSLGDPSYNEQFF. Here the CDR3 DNA reads TGTGCCAGCAGTTTAGGAGACCCAAGTTACAATGAGCAGTTCTTC.

The V and J genes are TRBV30 and TRBJ2-7; D is unclear. Germline V gene lookup returns CDR1 GTSNPN and CDR2 SVGIG (reference sequence). Trimming removed 2 bases at V and 5 bases at J, with 10 bases between. This CDR3 has 12 amino acids. This CDR3 reads CAWSRSTDEQYF. The CDR3, as DNA: TGTGCCTGGAGTAGAAGCACCGACGAGCAGTACTTC. Looking up the rest from reference TRBV30 and TRBJ2-7 gives the full variable domain: SQTIHQWPATLVQPVGSPLSLECTVEGTSNPNLYWYRQAAGRGLQLLFYSVGIGQISSEVPQNLSASRPQDRQFILSSKKLLLSDSGFYLCAWSRSTDEQYFGPGTRLTVT.

The DNA of the CDR3 is TGTGCCAGCAGCTTACATCCGGCTAGCGGGAAGCCCGGGGAGCTGTTTTTT. Encoded protein: CASSLHPASGKPGELFF. V gene TRBV7-3 combines with J gene TRBJ2-2; 9 bases match TRBD2. Germline CDR1 and CDR2: SGHTA and FQGTGA. The CDR3 sequence is 17 residues long. V dropped 2 bases and J dropped 6; count of bases not matched to a gene: 10. The full variable domain, rest sourced from reference TRBV7-3 and TRBJ2-2, is GAGVSQTPSNKVTEKGKYVELRCDPISGHTALYWYRQSLGQGPEFLIYFQGTGAADDSGLPNDRFFAVRPEGSVSTLKIQRTERGDSAVYLCASSLHPASGKPGELFFGEGSRLTVL.

This CDR3 is CASSLQTGTPLSGANVLTF. DNA for the CDR3: TGTGCCAGCAGCCTTCAGACAGGGACGCCGCTCTCTGGGGCCAACGTCCTGACTTTC. The J gene is TRBJ2-6, the V gene TRBV7-9; 7 bases match TRBD1. Germline lookup yields CDR1 SEHNR and CDR2 FQNEAQ (reference sequence). The J segment lost 0 bases and the V segment lost 5 bases, leaving 13 bases of the junction unmatched. The CDR3 runs 19 residues.

As DNA, the CDR3 is TGTGCCAGCAGCTTGGCCGGTTCCTACAATGAGCAGTTCTTC. It translates to CASSLAGSYNEQFF. The chain combines TRBV5-7 with TRBJ2-1; D remains unclear. TRBV5-7 is designated an ORF whose function remains uncertain. This CDR3 spans 14 amino acids. V lost 0 bases and J lost 1, with 5 bases in between.

The genes are TRBV14 and TRBJ2-2, with D possibly matching TRBD2 (5 bases). Germline CDR1 is SGHDN and CDR2 is FVKESK. The CDR3 has 16 amino acids. V shed 3 bases and J shed 3 bases, with 14 bases lying between them. The CDR3 here is CASSQEVGWDTGELFF. The CDR3 nucleotides are TGTGCCAGCAGCCAGGAGGTGGGATGGGACACCGGGGAGCTGTTTTTT.